A single sample gave rise to the 16 T cell receptor beta chains below, sequenced in a study of memory CD4+ T cells and cytomegalovirus serostatus. Single viable CD3+CD4+CD8-CD45RO+ cells were sorted as the memory CD4+ T cells. Clones were read by immunoSEQ multiplex PCR, and TCRdb kept only the in-frame ones, dropping some. The sample consists of approximately 26,000 clones, 75% to 85% of them appearing once. Material: memory CD4+ T cells from blood. The receptors were sampled from an adult in good health and CMV-seronegative.

The chain employs TRBV9 and TRBJ2-2; no clear D. Germline V gene data show CDR1 as SGDLS and CDR2 as YYNGEE. This CDR3 region has 15 residues. V was cut by 4 bases and J by 5 bases, with 15 bases left in between. The CDR3 loop is CASSLRTDGTGELFF. The CDR3 DNA sequence: TGTGCCAGCAGCCTTCGGACGGATGGGACCGGGGAGCTGTTTTTT.

V usage is TRBV28 and J usage is TRBJ2-6, with no clear D. The germline V and J ends were trimmed by 4 bases and 4 bases, with 14 bases remaining between them. Germline V CDR1 and CDR2: MDHEN, SYDVKM. This CDR3 has 16 amino acids. CDR3 amino acids: CASSSRGLSGANVLTF. The CDR3 coding sequence is TGTGCCAGCAGTTCACGAGGCCTCTCCGGGGCCAACGTCCTGACTTTC.

V usage is TRBV6-6 and J usage is TRBJ1-4; TRBD1 matches at 7 bases. Trimming removed 6 bases from V and 8 bases from J; junction bases left unmatched: 9. Germline V gene lookup returns CDR1 MNHNY and CDR2 SVGAGI (reference sequence). This CDR3 contains 14 residues. CDR3 nucleotide sequence: TGTGCCAGCAGCATCGACAGGGTGGGCGAAAAACTGTTTTTT. It translates to CASSIDRVGEKLFF.

The gene calls are TRBV29-1 and TRBJ2-7; 9 bases are a match to TRBD1. The V segment lost 6 bases and the J segment 5 bases; nucleotides outside the gene matches: 8. This CDR3 comprises 13 residues. Germline loops: CDR1 SQVTM, CDR2 ANQGSEA. This CDR3 reads CSVSGTGFNEQYF. The CDR3 DNA reads TGCAGCGTGTCCGGGACAGGGTTTAACGAGCAGTACTTC.

The chain carries TRBV6-1 and TRBJ2-3, with TRBD2 identical over 9 bases. Germline V lookup: CDR1 MNHNS, CDR2 SASEGT. V was pared by 6 bases and J by 1 base, with 2 bases of the junction left unmatched. This CDR3 region has 14 residues. CDR3: CASRRTSGTDTQYF. CDR3 sequence (DNA): TGTGCCAGCAGGAGGACTAGCGGCACAGATACGCAGTATTTT.

The chain uses TRBV5-1 and TRBJ2-2; 8 bases match TRBD2. The CDR3 loop spans 14 amino acids. CDR1 is SGHRS and CDR2 is YFSETQ in the germline V gene. V dropped 3 bases and J dropped 7; count of bases not matched to a gene: 5. For the CDR3, the DNA is TGCGCCAGCAGCTCGGGGGGGGCTGACGGGGAGCTGTTTTTT. Its protein product is CASSSGGADGELFF.

V gene TRBV18 combines with J gene TRBJ2-7, with D tentatively TRBD1 or TRBD2 (5 bases each). The germline V gene encodes CDR1 KGHSH and CDR2 LQKENI. This CDR3 spans 14 amino acids. Trimming removed 2 bases at V and 2 bases at J, with 10 bases between. CDR3 sequence: CASSPLRDPYEQYF. CDR3 DNA sequence: TGTGCCAGCTCACCATTAAGGGACCCCTACGAGCAGTACTTC.

This clone appeared a few times. This chain's CDR3 is CASSISGEGNYGYTF. CDR3 DNA sequence: TGTGCCAGTAGTATTTCTGGGGAGGGGAACTATGGCTACACCTTC. J is TRBJ1-2 and V is TRBV19, with D tentatively TRBD1 (5 bases). The V end lost 3 bases, the J end lost 2 bases, and 13 bases lay between the germline ends. The CDR3 spans 15 residues. Germline V gene sequence: CDR1 LNHDA, CDR2 SQIVND (reference sequence).

The table lists this clone with a few counts. V usage is TRBV4-3 and J usage is TRBJ2-2, with D tentatively TRBD2 (5 bases). The CDR3 has 16 amino acids. CDR1 and CDR2 (germline): LGHNA, YSLEER. V dropped 0 bases and J dropped 6 bases, with 14 bases sitting between them. CDR3 nucleotide sequence: TGCGCCAGCAGCCAAGAGAGTGGGCTAGCCGCCGGGGAGCTGTTTTTT. This gives the protein CASSQESGLAAGELFF.

CDR3 nucleotides: TGTGCCAGTAAGGGGGGGCCCGGGGAGCTGTTTTTT. This codes for CASKGGPGELFF. The chain recombines TRBV19 with TRBJ2-2, with D possibly being TRBD2 (7 bases). V shed 7 bases and J shed 6 bases, with 9 bases lying between them. There are 12 residues in the CDR3. In germline, CDR1 is LNHDA, CDR2 SQIVND (reference sequence).

The CDR3 nucleotides read TGTGCCAGCAGTAAGCACTTTACAGAGGGCTACACCTTC. Translated, it gives CASSKHFTEGYTF. The rearrangement links TRBV2 to TRBJ1-2; D remains unclear. V was shortened by 5 bases and J by 8 bases, with 15 bases between the two germline ends. This CDR3 spans 13 amino acids. Germline loops: CDR1 SNHLY, CDR2 FYNNEI. Together with reference TRBV2 and TRBJ1-2, the CDR3 gives the full variable domain: EPEVTQTPSHQVTQMGQEVILRCVPISNHLYFYWYRQILGQKVEFLVSFYNNEISEKSEIFDDQFSVERPDGSNFTLKIRSTKLEDSAMYFCASSKHFTEGYTFGSGTRLTVV.

This clone came up a few times. This chain uses TRBV30 with TRBJ1-1; possibly TRBD1 for D (5 bases). This CDR3 is 12 amino acids long. Trimming shortened V by 5 bases and J by 1 base, and 8 bases separated the two germline ends. Germline V gene lookup returns CDR1 GTSNPN and CDR2 SVGIG (reference sequence). Here the CDR3 DNA reads TGTGCCTGGGCCGGACAGAACACTGAAGCTTTCTTT. It yields the protein CAWAGQNTEAFF.

This clone came up a few times. The chain links TRBV15 to TRBJ2-7, with D perhaps TRBD1 or TRBD2 (5 bases each). This CDR3 has 15 residues. V dropped 5 bases and J dropped 2 bases, with 16 bases sitting between them. Germline V lookup: CDR1 LNHNV, CDR2 YYDKDF (reference sequence). CDR3 amino acids: CATSERLGVAYEQYF. CDR3 DNA: TGTGCCACCAGCGAGCGTCTGGGGGTTGCCTACGAGCAGTACTTC. Complete variable domain (other parts from reference TRBV15 and TRBJ2-7): DAMVIQNPRYQVTQFGKPVTLSCSQTLNHNVMYWYQQKSSQAPKLLFHYYDKDFNNEADTPDNFQSRRPNTSFCFLDIRSPGLGDTAMYLCATSERLGVAYEQYFGPGTRLTVT.

The rearrangement links TRBV7-8 to TRBJ1-2; TRBD1 might be the D (5 bases). There are 14 residues in the CDR3. CDR1 is SGHVS, CDR2 FQNEAQ, per germline. Deletions cut 3 bases from V and 3 bases from J, with 11 bases between. The CDR3 reads CASSFQGEDYGYTF. CDR3 nucleotides: TGTGCCAGCAGCTTCCAAGGGGAGGACTATGGCTACACCTTC.

CDR3: CASSLQGATYEQYF. CDR3 nucleotide sequence: TGTGCCAGCAGCTTGCAGGGGGCTACCTACGAGCAGTACTTC. The gene calls are TRBV11-2 and TRBJ2-7, with 8 bases fitting TRBD1. The CDR3 is made up of 14 amino acids. Germline loops: CDR1 SGHAT, CDR2 FQNNGV. V shed 3 bases and J 2 bases; nucleotides not matched to a gene: 3.

Comment on this clone: Germline and junction disagree at one end, which may indicate a read error. This chain uses TRBV20-1 with TRBJ2-7; D remains ambiguous. CDR1 is DFQATT and CDR2 is SNEGSKA in the germline V gene (reference sequence). This CDR3 is 8 amino acids long. CDR3 bases: TGCAGTGCTAGTTCGCCGTTCTTC. Translation: CSASSPFF.